The 2 T cell receptor beta chains presented below share a single source sample, sequenced in a study of T cell responses to AZD1222 COVID-19 vaccine. The protocol was immunoSEQ multiplex PCR, while the TCRdb copy is restricted to in-frame clones and leaves out a portion. The profile shows roughly 180,000 clones, 94% of them singletons. The specimen comprised peripheral blood, sampled 28 days after the second AZD1222 dose. Receptors were obtained from an adult who received the AZD1222 COVID-19 vaccine.

The rearrangement uses TRBV14 and TRBJ2-5, with 9 bases aligning to TRBD2. The CDR3 length is 13 residues. Germline V lookup: CDR1 SGHDN, CDR2 FVKESK. Trimming took 9 bases from V and 7 from J; bases not matched to a gene: 9. The CDR3 DNA sequence: TGTGCCAGTAGAGCGGGGGGTGAGGTGACCCAGTACTTC. This sequence encodes CASRAGGEVTQYF.

The J gene is TRBJ2-1, the V gene TRBV28; D is undetermined. CDR3 length: 12 amino acids. Germline loops: CDR1 MDHEN, CDR2 SYDVKM. With 6 bases removed from V and 4 bases from J, the gap between germline ends came to 7 bases. CDR3 sequence (DNA): TGTGCCAGCAGCCTCAGGTACAATGAGCAGTTCTTC. Amino acids: CASSLRYNEQFF. Full variable domain (outside the CDR3, taken from reference TRBV28 and TRBJ2-1): DVKVTQSSRYLVKRTGEKVFLECVQDMDHENMFWYRQDPGLGLRLIYFSYDVKMKEKGDIPEGYSVSREKKERFSLILESASTNQTSMYLCASSLRYNEQFFGPGTRLTVL.